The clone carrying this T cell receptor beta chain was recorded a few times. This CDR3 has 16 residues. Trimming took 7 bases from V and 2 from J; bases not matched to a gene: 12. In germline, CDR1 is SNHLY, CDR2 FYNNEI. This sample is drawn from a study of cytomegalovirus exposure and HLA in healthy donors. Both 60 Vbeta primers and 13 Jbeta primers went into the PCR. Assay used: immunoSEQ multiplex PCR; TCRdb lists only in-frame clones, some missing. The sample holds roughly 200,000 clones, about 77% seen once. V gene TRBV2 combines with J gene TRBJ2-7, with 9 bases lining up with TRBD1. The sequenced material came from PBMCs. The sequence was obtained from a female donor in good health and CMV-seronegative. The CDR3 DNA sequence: TGTGCCAGCATCGAAGAGGGACAGGGTAGGGCCTACGAGCAGTACTTC. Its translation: CASIEEGQGRAYEQYF.